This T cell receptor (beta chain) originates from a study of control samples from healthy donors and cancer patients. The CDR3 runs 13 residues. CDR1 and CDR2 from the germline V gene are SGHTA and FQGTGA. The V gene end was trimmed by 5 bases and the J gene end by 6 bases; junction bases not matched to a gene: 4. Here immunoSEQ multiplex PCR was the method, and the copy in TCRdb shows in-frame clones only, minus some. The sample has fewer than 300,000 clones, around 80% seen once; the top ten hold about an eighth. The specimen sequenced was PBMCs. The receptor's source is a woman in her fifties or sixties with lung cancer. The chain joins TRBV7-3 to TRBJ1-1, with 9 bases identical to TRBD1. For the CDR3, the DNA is TGTGCCAGCAGCCGGACAGGGGATTCTGAAGCTTTCTTT. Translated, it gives CASSRTGDSEAFF. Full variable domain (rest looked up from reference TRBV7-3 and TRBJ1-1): GAGVSQTPSNKVTEKGKYVELRCDPISGHTALYWYRQSLGQGPEFLIYFQGTGAADDSGLPNDRFFAVRPEGSVSTLKIQRTERGDSAVYLCASSRTGDSEAFFGQGTRLTVV.